These T cell receptor beta chains were read from a single sample in a study of T cells in Graves' hyperthyroidism and ophthalmopathy. A single record per CDR3 protein comes from TCRdb applying MiXCR to the multiplex PCR reads. The sample lists fewer than 700,000 distinct CDR3 sequences, over 15% occurring once. The specimen sequenced was blood. The receptors come from a woman aged 18-35 years with Graves' ophthalmopathy. Both conserved end residues are part of each CDR3. A D gene is named only where the DNA matches it firmly. Clone size is stated in some rows and not others, as once, few, many or a class when expanded.

v_gene	abundance	d_gene	j_gene	CDR3nt	CDR3aa
TRBV7-8	many	TRBD1	TRBJ1-2	TGTGCCAGCAGCCCAACCCGCGGGACAGGGGGGGGCTATGGCTACACCTTC	CASSPTRGTGGGYGYTF
TRBV6-2/TRBV6-3	many	.	TRBJ1-1	TGTGCCAGCAGTCCCGTTACGGGGGGATTGGCTGAAGCTTTCTTT	CASSPVTGGLAEAFF
TRBV4-1	.	.	TRBJ2-7	TGCGCCAGCAGCCAAGGAATGGGCGCGGGTGGGGAGCAGTACTTC	CASSQGMGAGGEQYF
TRBV3-1	many	TRBD2	TRBJ2-5	TGTGCCAGCAGCCGGGGGACTAGCGGGCGGGGTTTGTCCCAGTACTTC	CASSRGTSGRGLSQYF
TRBV5-1	few	.	TRBJ1-1	TGCGCCAGCAGCTTGTTACAGGCCTCGGGAACTGAAGCTTTCTTT	CASSLLQASGTEAFF
TRBV27	few	TRBD1	TRBJ1-6	TGTGCCAGCAGTTTAGGGACAGGGGGCACTTCACCCCTCCACTTT	CASSLGTGGTSPLHF
TRBV20-1	many	TRBD2	TRBJ2-1	TGCAGTGCTAGAGATTACGGGCTAGCGGGCGCCATGGGGTACAATGAGCAGTTCTTC	CSARDYGLAGAMGYNEQFF
TRBV5-1	many	.	TRBJ2-1	TGCGCCAGCAGCTTACAACAGGGTTACAATGAGCAGTTCTTC	CASSLQQGYNEQFF
TRBV15	few	.	TRBJ2-1	TGTGCCACCAGCAGCCCCGGGGGCCCGGACAATGAGCAGTTCTTC	CATSSPGGPDNEQFF
TRBV20-1	few	.	TRBJ2-3	TGCAGTGCTAGCACCTCTAGCACGGGGTCCACAGATACGCAGTATTTT	CSASTSSTGSTDTQYF
TRBV2	many	.	TRBJ1-2	TGTGCCAGCAGTTTATACTCTAACTATGGCTACACCTTC	CASSLYSNYGYTF
TRBV5-8	many	.	TRBJ2-1	TGTGCCAGCAGCTTGTTCCGGAAACCCCGTTCCCATGAGCAGTTCTTC	CASSLFRKPRSHEQFF
TRBV5-1	.	.	TRBJ2-1	TGCGCCAGCAGCTTTATGGACCGCTCATACAATGAGCAGTTCTTC	CASSFMDRSYNEQFF
TRBV28	hyperexpanded	TRBD1	TRBJ2-5	TGTGCCAGCAGTCGGGACAGGGTAGAAGAGACCCAGTACTTC	CASSRDRVEETQYF
TRBV29-1	.	.	TRBJ2-5	TGCAGCGTCGTCTGGGCCTACCCCCAAGAGACCCAGTACTTC	CSVVWAYPQETQYF
TRBV28	many	.	TRBJ2-1	TGTGCCAGCAGTTTATTCTCCTCCAATGAGCAGTTCTTC	CASSLFSSNEQFF
TRBV7-8	.	TRBD1	TRBJ1-1	TGCGCCAGCAGCCCCAGGGGACAGACCCTGAACACTGAAGCTTTCTTT	CASSPRGQTLNTEAFF
TRBV5-1	.	TRBD1	TRBJ1-2	TGCGCCAGCAGCTCCGGGACAGGGGGAGCTAACTATGGCTACACCTTC	CASSSGTGGANYGYTF
TRBV6-1	.	.	TRBJ2-3	TGTGCCAGCAGTGAAGCGCTGAGGAGCAAGTCGCAGTATTTT	CASSEALRSKSQYF
TRBV18	few	.	TRBJ2-5	TGTGCCAGCTCACCACCGTACGGACAAGAGACCCAGTACTTC	CASSPPYGQETQYF
TRBV9	few	TRBD2	TRBJ2-3	TGTGCCAGCAGCTCTCGGACTAGCGGGAGTGTATATACGCAGTATTTT	CASSSRTSGSVYTQYF
TRBV7-2	.	.	TRBJ2-1	TGTGCCAGCAGCGATAGGACATTCCGAGCCAATGAGCAGTTCTTC	CASSDRTFRANEQFF
TRBV28	many	.	TRBJ1-1	TGTGCCAGCAGTTTAGCCCCCAGCAGAAGCACTGAAGCTTTCTTT	CASSLAPSRSTEAFF
TRBV5-6	.	TRBD1	TRBJ1-4	TGTGCCAGCAGCCTCACAGGGGGCCATGAAAAACTGTTTTTT	CASSLTGGHEKLFF
TRBV7-9	many	TRBD2	TRBJ2-2	TGTGCCAGCAGCTTAGTTTATGGAGGACTAGCGGTGAACACCGGGGAGCTGTTTTTT	CASSLVYGGLAVNTGELFF
TRBV5-1	few	.	TRBJ2-1	TGCGCCAGGATGACAGGCCGAATCTACAATGAGCAGTTCTTC	CARMTGRIYNEQFF